In this sample, the clone carrying this T cell receptor (beta chain) turned up many times. One entry per CDR3 protein, called by TCRdb with MiXCR from the RT-PCR reads. The sample consists of some 500,000 distinct CDR3 sequences, roughly 25% of them appearing once. This entry is derived from a study of response to subunit inactivated influenza vaccine. The sequencing here drew on CD4+ T cells sorted from PBMCs, taken less than 6 days after vaccination. The TCR comes from a man aged 50 to 59 who received an inactivated influenza vaccine.

As DNA, the CDR3 is TGTGCCAGCAGGACTAGCGGCACAGATACGCAGTATTTT. Its translation is CASRTSGTDTQYF. The rearrangement joins TRBV7-2 to TRBJ2-3; 8 bases line up with TRBD2. The CDR3 has 13 residues. V shed 6 bases and J 1 base; nucleotides not matched to a gene: 0. Per germline, CDR1 SGHTA and CDR2 FQGNSA.